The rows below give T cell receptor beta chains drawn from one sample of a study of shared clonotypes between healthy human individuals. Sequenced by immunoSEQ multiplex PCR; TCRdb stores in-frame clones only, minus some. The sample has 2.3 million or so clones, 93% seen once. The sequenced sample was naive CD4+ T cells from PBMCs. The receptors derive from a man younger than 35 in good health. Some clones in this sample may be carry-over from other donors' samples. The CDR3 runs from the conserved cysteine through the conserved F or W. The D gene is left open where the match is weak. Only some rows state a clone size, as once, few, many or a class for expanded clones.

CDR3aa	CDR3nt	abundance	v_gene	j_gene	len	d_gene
CASSPKGNQETQYF	TGTGCCAGCTCACCAAAGGGTAACCAAGAGACCCAGTACTTC	-	TRBV18	TRBJ2-5	14	-
CASSPTLAGSYEQYF	TGTGCCAGCTCCCCCACACTAGCGGGGTCCTACGAGCAGTACTTC	once	TRBV18	TRBJ2-7	15	TRBD2
CASGRLSLGLNSNQPQHF	TGTGCCAGCGGGAGGTTATCTTTGGGGCTTAATAGCAATCAGCCCCAGCATTTT	-	TRBV28	TRBJ1-5	18	-
CASSLYTPQGYGYTF	TGTGCCAGCAGTTTATATACACCCCAAGGCTATGGCTACACCTTC	-	TRBV28	TRBJ1-2	15	-
CASSSGQGNNEQFF	TGTGCCAGTAGTTCAGGACAGGGAAACAATGAGCAGTTCTTC	-	TRBV19	TRBJ2-1	14	TRBD1
CASSLIGRGTEAFF	TGTGCCAGCAGCTTAATCGGCAGGGGCACTGAAGCTTTCTTT	-	TRBV7-8	TRBJ1-1	14	-
CASSLSVTEAFF	TGTGCCAGCAGTTTATCTGTCACTGAAGCTTTCTTT	-	TRBV28	TRBJ1-1	12	-
CASSYLTGSNQPQHF	TGTGCCAGCAGTTACCTGACAGGGAGCAATCAGCCCCAGCATTTT	once	TRBV6-6	TRBJ1-5	15	TRBD1
CASSLGDRNTEAFF	TGTGCCAGCTCGCTTGGGGACAGAAACACTGAAGCTTTCTTT	-	TRBV18	TRBJ1-1	14	TRBD1
CASSFLEGTEAFF	TGTGCCAGCAGCTTCCTGGAGGGTACTGAAGCTTTCTTT	-	TRBV11-3	TRBJ1-1	13	-
CASSPRQQETQYF	TGTGCCAGCTCACCCCGACAGCAAGAGACCCAGTACTTC	-	TRBV18	TRBJ2-5	13	-
CSVDRGGEQYF	TGCAGCGTTGACAGGGGGGGCGAGCAGTACTTC	-	TRBV29-1	TRBJ2-7	11	-
CASRIGGRRAKNIQYF	TGTGCCAGCAGGATCGGGGGGCGGCGAGCCAAAAACATTCAGTACTTC	-	TRBV27	TRBJ2-4	16	-
CASSQDSGRAPGELFF	TGTGCCAGCAGCCAAGACAGCGGGAGGGCCCCCGGGGAGCTGTTTTTT	-	TRBV4-2	TRBJ2-2	16	TRBD2
CASSLDGTPYEQYF	TGTGCCAGCAGCTTGGATGGGACACCGTACGAGCAGTACTTC	-	TRBV5-4	TRBJ2-7	14	-
CASSLEGGPDPAFF	TGTGCCAGCAGCCTAGAGGGAGGCCCCGACCCCGCTTTCTTT	-	TRBV9	TRBJ1-1	14	-
CASSPGTTDTQYF	TGTGCCAGCAGCCCGGGGACCACAGATACGCAGTATTTT	-	TRBV7-3	TRBJ2-3	13	-
CASSQGPGQNLGYEQYF	TGTGCCAGCAGCCAAGGACCGGGACAGAATCTTGGCTACGAGCAGTACTTC	-	TRBV5-4	TRBJ2-7	17	TRBD1
CSAIWGGSSYNEQFF	TGCAGCGCAATTTGGGGGGGGAGCTCCTACAATGAGCAGTTCTTC	-	TRBV29-1	TRBJ2-1	15	TRBD2
CASSLGLAGPYEQYF	TGTGCCAGCAGCCTGGGACTAGCGGGGCCCTACGAGCAGTACTTC	-	TRBV7-3	TRBJ2-7	15	TRBD2
CASSLNAGRIYEQYF	TGTGCCAGCAGCTTAAATGCGGGAAGAATCTACGAGCAGTACTTC	-	TRBV7-3	TRBJ2-7	15	-
CASSRDLTIYF	TGTGCCAGCAGCCGGGACCTCACAATATATTTT	-	TRBV28	TRBJ1-3	11	-
CASSYLGQGSAEQYF	TGTGCCAGCAGTTATCTAGGACAGGGGTCGGCCGAGCAGTACTTC	-	TRBV6-6	TRBJ2-7	15	TRBD1
CASSLFRPPNEKLFF	TGTGCCAGCTCACTATTTCGGCCCCCGAATGAAAAACTGTTTTTT	once	TRBV18	TRBJ1-4	15	-
CASNAGGTNTGELFF	TGTGCCAGTAATGCGGGGGGTACGAACACCGGGGAGCTGTTTTTT	-	TRBV19	TRBJ2-2	15	TRBD2
CASSPPSGLAGGKTQYF	TGTGCCAGCTCACCACCGTCGGGACTAGCGGGAGGAAAGACCCAGTACTTC	-	TRBV18	TRBJ2-5	17	TRBD2
CASNGDLNTGELFF	TGTGCCAGCAACGGGGACTTAAACACCGGGGAGCTGTTTTTT	-	TRBV28	TRBJ2-2	14	-
CASSPGTVETQYF	TGTGCCAGCAGCCCCGGGACTGTTGAGACCCAGTACTTC	-	TRBV7-9	TRBJ2-5	13	-
CTRGSGSIYEQYF	TGCACCAGAGGTAGCGGGAGTATTTACGAGCAGTACTTC	-	TRBV1	TRBJ2-7	13	-
CATLGQPGYTF	TGTGCCACCCTGGGACAGCCTGGCTACACCTTC	-	TRBV28	TRBJ1-2	11	TRBD1
CASSLEALAPSYEQYF	TGCGCCAGCAGCTTGGAAGCGTTAGCGCCATCCTACGAGCAGTACTTC	-	TRBV5-1	TRBJ2-7	16	-
CASGGPSFLETQYF	TGTGCCAGCGGGGGACCGTCCTTTCTCGAGACCCAGTACTTC	-	TRBV25-1	TRBJ2-5	14	-
CSVEEGYRETQYF	TGCAGCGTTGAAGAGGGGTATAGAGAGACCCAGTACTTC	-	TRBV29-1	TRBJ2-5	13	-
CASSVRQFTGELFF	TGTGCCAGCAGTGTAAGACAGTTCACCGGGGAGCTGTTTTTT	-	TRBV6-1	TRBJ2-2	14	-
CASSEFYEQYF	TGTGCCAGCAGCGAATTCTACGAGCAGTACTTC	-	TRBV2	TRBJ2-7	11	-
CASSSRRGTGAHGYTF	TGTGCCAGCAGCTCGCGAAGAGGGACAGGGGCCCACGGCTACACCTTC	-	TRBV7-9	TRBJ1-2	16	TRBD1
CASKGPPLTNTEAFF	TGTGCCAGCAAAGGCCCCCCCCTTACGAACACTGAAGCTTTCTTT	once	TRBV2	TRBJ1-1	15	-
CASSLRVYYEQYF	TGTGCCAGCAGCTTGCGTGTGTACTACGAGCAGTACTTC	-	TRBV5-6	TRBJ2-7	13	-
CASSALGGSDEAFF	TGTGCCAGCAGTGCCCTTGGGGGGAGCGATGAAGCTTTCTTT	-	TRBV25-1	TRBJ1-1	14	-
CASSEGQGMNTEAFF	TGCGCCAGCAGTGAGGGACAGGGCATGAACACTGAAGCTTTCTTT	few	TRBV10-2	TRBJ1-1	15	TRBD1
CASSSGTGVYEQFF	TGTGCCAGCAGCTCCGGGACAGGGGTGTATGAGCAGTTCTTC	-	TRBV11-1	TRBJ2-1	14	TRBD1
CASSLRVSGANGYTF	TGTGCCAGCAGCTTAAGGGTATCGGGGGCCAATGGCTACACCTTC	-	TRBV7-2	TRBJ1-2	15	-
CASSPRRGKGAPDTQYF	TGTGCCAGCTCACCACGGCGAGGGAAAGGGGCCCCAGATACGCAGTATTTT	-	TRBV18	TRBJ2-3	17	-
CANRRTGSYEQYF	TGTGCCAACCGGAGGACAGGGTCCTACGAGCAGTACTTC	-	TRBV5-8	TRBJ2-7	13	TRBD1
CASSLGQGEAFF	TGTGCCAGCAGCTTAGGTCAGGGAGAAGCTTTCTTT	once	TRBV7-9	TRBJ1-1	12	-